This TCR beta chain is from a study of blood T cell repertoires in COVID-19 (dated by TCRdb to 2018 to 2021). With regard to the full study: Samples from collaborators originated in the United States, Italy and Spain and spanned both the acute and convalescent phases of COVID-19. The material from the prospective study consisted of cDNA or gDNA derived from T cells, B-cell-depleted T cells, or PBMCs. Subjects who had been exposed to COVID-19, were actively infected with it, or had recovered from it provided the deeply sampled blood TCRbeta repertoires that made up the dataset. The repertoires were released in a freely available public database intended as a resource for research on the immune response to SARS-CoV-2. Samples came from the ongoing ImmuneRACE study (first 160 participants) plus 1,254 subjects from 6 global collaborators. A de-identified subject ID, COVID-19 status, age in years and sex were almost always included in the sample metadata. Where HLA class I and class II types were available, the types were taken from metadata supplied by the sample provider, not from assay-based typing.

A distance of 11 bases separates the germline ends of V and J, which lose 1 base and 2 bases respectively. Including cysteine and phenylalanine, the CDR3 has 15 amino acids. The entry retains the CDR3 DNA only, 45 bases that are in frame from base 1. The germline V gene gives CDR1 as SGHTA and CDR2 as FQGNSA. The immunoSEQ Assay, a bias-controlled multiplex PCR, was used to amplify TCRbeta CDR3 regions from genomic DNA. Regarding the original processing steps: The number of nucleated cells in each sample was estimated by amplification of reference gene primers within the assay. Sequence reads were collapsed and filtered to measure the absolute abundance of every unique TCRbeta CDR3 rearrangement. For each sample, productive Simpson clonality was calculated by taking the square root of Simpson's diversity index across productive rearrangements. Entries here come from immuneACCESS through TCRdb and include only in-frame sequences with V and J called. Some clones fail to appear in such tables; in the studies checked, an unresolved V gene covers under half of the shortfall, and the cause of the remainder is unknown. The DNA was the basis for D and trimming; V, J and clone size are from that table. This sample gives some 330,000 clones in total; roughly 90% of them show up just once. Roughly 4% of the sample lies in the top ten.

Each collaborating institution followed its own protocols to collect whole blood in K2EDTA tubes. For TCRbeta analysis, collaborator samples were shipped as frozen whole blood, as isolated PBMCs, or as DNA extracted from either sample type. Comments on this clone: The antigen this receptor binds is unknown. Per-base qualities were not stored, and no clone one base away is much larger.

Overall results and qualifications from the work: The amount of clinical and demographic metadata varied by source and participant and was provided uncurated.

This sequence uses TRBV7-2 and TRBJ1-2, with the D gene not clear enough to name. The sequenced sample consisted of peripheral blood. The receptor was derived from a woman aged 50 to 60 with active or convalescent COVID-19. The DNA is as follows: TGTGCCAGCAGCTTAGGGGCAGGCACGAACTATGGCTACACCTTC. It translates as CASSLGAGTNYGYTF.